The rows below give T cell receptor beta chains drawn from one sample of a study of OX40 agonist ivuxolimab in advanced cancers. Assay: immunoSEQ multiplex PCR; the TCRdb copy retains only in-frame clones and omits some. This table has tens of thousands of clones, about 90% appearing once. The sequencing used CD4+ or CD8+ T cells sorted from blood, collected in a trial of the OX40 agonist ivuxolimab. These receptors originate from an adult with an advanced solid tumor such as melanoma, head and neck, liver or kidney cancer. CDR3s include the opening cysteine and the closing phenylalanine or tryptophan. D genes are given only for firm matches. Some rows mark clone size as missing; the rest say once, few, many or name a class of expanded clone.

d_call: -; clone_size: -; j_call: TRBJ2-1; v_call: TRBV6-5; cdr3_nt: TGTGCCAGCACCCCCGCGGGCCAGCCAGGGCAGTTCTTC; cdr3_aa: CASTPAGQPGQFF
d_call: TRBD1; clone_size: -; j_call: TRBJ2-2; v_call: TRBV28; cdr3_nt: TGTGCCAGCAGTTTAGCCGGGACAGTGAACACCGGGGAGCTGTTTTTT; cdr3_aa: CASSLAGTVNTGELFF
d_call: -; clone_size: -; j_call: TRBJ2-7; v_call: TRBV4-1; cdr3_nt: TGCGCCAGCAGCCAAGTCGTCCAGGAGCTCTACGAGCAGTACTTC; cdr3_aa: CASSQVVQELYEQYF
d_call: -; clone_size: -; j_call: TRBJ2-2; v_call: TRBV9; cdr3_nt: TGTGCCAGCAGCGTAGCGGACAGAACCACCGGGGAGCTGTTTTTT; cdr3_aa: CASSVADRTTGELFF
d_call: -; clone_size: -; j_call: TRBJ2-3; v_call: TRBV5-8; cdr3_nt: TGTGCCAGCAGCTTGGGCCAGGCTAGCACAGATACGCAGTATTTT; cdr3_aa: CASSLGQASTDTQYF
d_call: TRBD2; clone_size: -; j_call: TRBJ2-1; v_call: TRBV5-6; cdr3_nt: TGTGCCAGCAGCTTCCCTAGCGGTTACAATGAGCAGTTCTTC; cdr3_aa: CASSFPSGYNEQFF
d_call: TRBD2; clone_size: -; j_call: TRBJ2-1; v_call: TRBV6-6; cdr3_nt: TGTGCCAGCAGGTGGGCTAGCGGCCTCAATGAGCAGTTCTTC; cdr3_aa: CASRWASGLNEQFF
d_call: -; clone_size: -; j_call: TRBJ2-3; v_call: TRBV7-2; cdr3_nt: TGTGCCAGCAGCTTAGTAGGCGGGAGCACAGATACGCAGTATTTT; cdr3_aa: CASSLVGGSTDTQYF
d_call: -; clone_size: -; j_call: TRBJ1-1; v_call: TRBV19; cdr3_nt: TGTGCCAGTAGTGGGCAGGGGTACACTGAAGCTTTCTTT; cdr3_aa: CASSGQGYTEAFF
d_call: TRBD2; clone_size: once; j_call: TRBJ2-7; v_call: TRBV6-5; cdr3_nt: TGTGCCAGTAAAGGGACTAGCGGGAGTTACGAGCAGTACTTC; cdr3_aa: CASKGTSGSYEQYF
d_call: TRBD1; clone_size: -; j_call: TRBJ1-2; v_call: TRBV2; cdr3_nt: TGTGCCAGCAGTGCACAACAGGGGGCGCGGTACTATGGCTACACCTTC; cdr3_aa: CASSAQQGARYYGYTF
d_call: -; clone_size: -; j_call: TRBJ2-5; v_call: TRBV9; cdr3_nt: TGTGCCAGCAGCCTGGGGTTCTCAGAGACCCAGTACTTC; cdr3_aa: CASSLGFSETQYF
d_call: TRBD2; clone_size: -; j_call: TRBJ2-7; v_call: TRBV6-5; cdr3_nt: TGTGCCAGCAGGGGCGGGGTAGCGGGAGACGAGCAGTACTTC; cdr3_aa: CASRGGVAGDEQYF
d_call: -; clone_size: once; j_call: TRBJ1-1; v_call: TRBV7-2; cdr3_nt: TGTGCCAGCAGCACACGGACCCGCTTCCCTGAAGCTTTCTTT; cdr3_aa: CASSTRTRFPEAFF
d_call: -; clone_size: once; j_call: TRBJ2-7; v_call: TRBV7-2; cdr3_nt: TGTGCCAGCAGCTTAGAGCGGAACTACGAGCAGTACTTC; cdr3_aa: CASSLERNYEQYF
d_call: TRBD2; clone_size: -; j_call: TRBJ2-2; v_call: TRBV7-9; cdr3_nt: TGTGCCAGCTCCAGAGGGGAGGGCGGGGAGCTGTTTTTT; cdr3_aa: CASSRGEGGELFF
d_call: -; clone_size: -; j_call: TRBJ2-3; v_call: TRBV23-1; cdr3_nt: TGCGCCAGCAGTCAAACAGGGAGGCCGCACACAGATACGCAGTATTTT; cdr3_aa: CASSQTGRPHTDTQYF
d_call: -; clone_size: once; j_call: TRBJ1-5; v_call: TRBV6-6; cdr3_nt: TGTGCCAGCAGTTACGGAGGGGCAGCTCAGCCCCAGCATTTT; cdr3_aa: CASSYGGAAQPQHF
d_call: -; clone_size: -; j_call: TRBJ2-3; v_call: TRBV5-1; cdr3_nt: TGCGCCAGCAGCGTAACAAGCACAGATACGCAGTATTTT; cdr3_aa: CASSVTSTDTQYF
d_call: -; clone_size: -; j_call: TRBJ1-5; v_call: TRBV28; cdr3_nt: TGTGCCAGCAGTCCCCCAAGAGGGGCCCGGAATCAGCCCCAGCATTTT; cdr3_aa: CASSPPRGARNQPQHF
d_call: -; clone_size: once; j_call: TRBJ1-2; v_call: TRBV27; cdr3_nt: TGTGCCAGCAGTTCCGCAGGGGTGGATGGCTACACCTTC; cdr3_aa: CASSSAGVDGYTF
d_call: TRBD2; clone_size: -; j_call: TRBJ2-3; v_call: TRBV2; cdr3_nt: TGTGCCAGCAGGACTAGCGGGAGGGTAAGCACAGATACGCAGTATTTT; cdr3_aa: CASRTSGRVSTDTQYF
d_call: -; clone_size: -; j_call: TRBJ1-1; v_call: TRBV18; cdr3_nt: TGTGCCAGCTCACCGCCGACGGGGGCTGAAGCTTTCTTT; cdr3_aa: CASSPPTGAEAFF
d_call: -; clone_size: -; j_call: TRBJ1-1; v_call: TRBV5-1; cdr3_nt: TGCGCCAGCAGCCCCCTTATGAACACTGAAGCTTTCTTT; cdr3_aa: CASSPLMNTEAFF
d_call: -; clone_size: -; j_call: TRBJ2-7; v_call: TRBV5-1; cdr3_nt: TGCGCCAGCAGCTCCGGCAGGAATTTCTACGAGCAGTACTTC; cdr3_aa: CASSSGRNFYEQYF
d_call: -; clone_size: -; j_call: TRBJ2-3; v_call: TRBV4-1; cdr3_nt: TGCGCCAGCAGCCTACCCCCGGGACCCCGCGATACGCAGTATTTT; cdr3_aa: CASSLPPGPRDTQYF
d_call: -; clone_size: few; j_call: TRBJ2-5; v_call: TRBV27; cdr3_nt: TGTGCCAGCAGTCGCCCCGGGACACTCCAAGAGACCCAGTACTTC; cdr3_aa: CASSRPGTLQETQYF
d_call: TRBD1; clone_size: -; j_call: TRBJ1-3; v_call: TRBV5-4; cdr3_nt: TGTGCCAGCAGCTTGAGAAGCGGGGACAGCTCTGGAAACACCATATATTTT; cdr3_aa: CASSLRSGDSSGNTIYF
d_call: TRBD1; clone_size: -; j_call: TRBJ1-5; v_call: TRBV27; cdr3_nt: TGTGCCAGCAGGAAGGGGGCGAGCAATCAGCCCCAGCATTTT; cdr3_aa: CASRKGASNQPQHF
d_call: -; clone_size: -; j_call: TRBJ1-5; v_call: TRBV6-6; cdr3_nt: TGTGCCAGCAGTCATTCGCAGGATTCGGGAAATCAGCCCCAGCATTTT; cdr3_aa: CASSHSQDSGNQPQHF
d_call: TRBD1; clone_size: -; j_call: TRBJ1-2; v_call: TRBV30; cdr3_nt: TGTGCCTGGAGGCCCGGGACAGTCTATGGCTACACCTTC; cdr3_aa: CAWRPGTVYGYTF
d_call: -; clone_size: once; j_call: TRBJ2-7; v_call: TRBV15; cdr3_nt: TGTGCCACCAGCCCACGAGGGGGGGAGCAGTACTTC; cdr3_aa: CATSPRGGEQYF
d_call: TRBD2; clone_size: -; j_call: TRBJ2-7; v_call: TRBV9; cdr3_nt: TGTGCCAGCAGCGTAGCTAGCGGCGGCCCCTACGAGCAGTACTTC; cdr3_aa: CASSVASGGPYEQYF
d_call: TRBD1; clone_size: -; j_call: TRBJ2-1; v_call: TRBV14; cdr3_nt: TGTGCCAGCAGCTTGCAGGGGGCGGCTGGTGAGCAGTTCTTC; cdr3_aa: CASSLQGAAGEQFF
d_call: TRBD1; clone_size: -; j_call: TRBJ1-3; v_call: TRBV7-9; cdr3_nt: TGTGCCAGCAGCCCGGACAGGCCCTCTGGAAACACCATATATTTT; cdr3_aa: CASSPDRPSGNTIYF
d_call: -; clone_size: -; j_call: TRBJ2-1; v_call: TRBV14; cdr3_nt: TGTGCCAGCAGCCAAGTCGGTAATGAGCAGTTCTTC; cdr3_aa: CASSQVGNEQFF
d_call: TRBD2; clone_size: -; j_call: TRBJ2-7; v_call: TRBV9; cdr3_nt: TGTGCCAGCAGCGTAGAAGGAACTAGCGGGAGCCTGTACTTC; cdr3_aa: CASSVEGTSGSLYF
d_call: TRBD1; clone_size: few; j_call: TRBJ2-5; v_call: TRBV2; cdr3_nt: TGTGCCAGCAGTTTCCAGGGGGCGCAGCAGACCCAGTACTTC; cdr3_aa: CASSFQGAQQTQYF
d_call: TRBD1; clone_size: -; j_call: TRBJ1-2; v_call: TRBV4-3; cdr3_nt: TGCGCCAGCAGCTCTCAAAGGGGGCTAGGGTATGGCTACACCTTC; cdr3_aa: CASSSQRGLGYGYTF
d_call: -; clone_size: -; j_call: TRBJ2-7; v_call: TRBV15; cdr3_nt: TGTGCCACCAGCGTACGCAGGGGCCAGTCCGACGAGCAGTACTTC; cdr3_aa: CATSVRRGQSDEQYF
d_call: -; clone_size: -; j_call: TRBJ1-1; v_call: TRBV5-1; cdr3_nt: TGCGCCAGCAGCTTGTTGTTTGGACAGCTGAACGCTGAAGCTTTCTTT; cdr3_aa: CASSLLFGQLNAEAFF
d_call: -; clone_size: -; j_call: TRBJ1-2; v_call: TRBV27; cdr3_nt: TGTGCCAGCAGTCCGACCCTCCTTCGACAATCCACCTATGGCTACACCTTC; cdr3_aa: CASSPTLLRQSTYGYTF
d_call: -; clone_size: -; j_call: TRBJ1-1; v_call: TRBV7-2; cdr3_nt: TGTGCCAGCAGCCAACAGGGGAACACTGAAGCTTTCTTT; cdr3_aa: CASSQQGNTEAFF
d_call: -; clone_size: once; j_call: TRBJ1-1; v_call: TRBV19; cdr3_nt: TGTGCCAGTAGCGCGATGGGGTACACTGAAGCTTTCTTT; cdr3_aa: CASSAMGYTEAFF
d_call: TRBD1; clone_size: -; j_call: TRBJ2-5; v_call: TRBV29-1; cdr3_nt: TGCAGCGCGAGCCGGGACAGGGTACAAGAGACCCAGTACTTC; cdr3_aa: CSASRDRVQETQYF
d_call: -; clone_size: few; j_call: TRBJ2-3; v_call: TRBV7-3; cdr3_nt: TGTGCCAGCAGCTCAGGACAGCACGGTACGCAGTATTTT; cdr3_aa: CASSSGQHGTQYF